Below, 32 T cell receptor beta chains from the same sample are listed, as sequenced in a study of T cell repertoires in cytomegalovirus infection. Each CDR3 protein gets one entry after TCRdb re-called the reads with MiXCR. The sample contains 150,000 to 200,000 distinct CDR3 sequences, approximately 30% of which appear only once. The material sequenced was PBMCs. The source of these receptors is a human donor in good health (CMV status not recorded). Some clones in this sample may be carry-over from other donors' samples.

The V gene is TRBV19, the J gene TRBJ1-1; D possibly corresponds to TRBD1 (6 bases). The germline V and J ends were trimmed by 6 bases and 2 bases, with 16 bases remaining between them. CDR1 is LNHDA, CDR2 SQIVND, per germline (reference sequence). CDR3 length: 15 amino acids. The CDR3 DNA reads as TGTGCCAGTAGAATACGGACAGAGCCAAACACTGAAGCTTTCTTT. Translation gives CASRIRTEPNTEAFF.

In this sample, this clonotype turned up once. V is TRBV15 and J is TRBJ1-2, with D tentatively TRBD1 (5 bases). The V end lost 3 bases, the J end lost 2 bases, and 16 bases lay between the germline ends. CDR1 LNHNV and CDR2 YYDKDF come from the germline V gene (reference sequence). CDR3 length equals 16 residues. Here the CDR3 DNA reads TGTGCCACCAGCAGCCCCTCCCGGGACGTCAACTATGGCTACACCTTC. This codes for CATSSPSRDVNYGYTF.

The chain carries TRBV6-2 or TRBV6-3 and TRBJ2-5; no firm D call. Germline lookup yields CDR1 MNHEY and CDR2 SVGEGT. The CDR3 contains 14 residues. The V end lost 7 bases, the J end lost 3 bases, and 15 bases lay between the germline ends. CDR3 sequence (DNA): TGTGCCAGCACCTTACCCGCAACTAAAGAGACCCAGTACTTC. Protein sequence: CASTLPATKETQYF.

In this sample, this clonotype turned up a few times. The chain is built from TRBV4-2 and TRBJ2-1; 14 nucleotides align to TRBD2. Germline V lookup: CDR1 LGHNA, CDR2 YNFKEQ. Losses at the gene ends were 4 bases for V and 7 bases for J; bases not matched to a gene: 6. The CDR3 loop spans 16 amino acids. CDR3 protein: CASSLSTSGGENEQFF. Here the CDR3 DNA reads TGTGCCAGCAGCCTTTCGACTAGCGGGGGGGAAAATGAGCAGTTCTTC.

This clonotype has ten or more counts. V is TRBV11-2 and J is TRBJ1-4; D is ambiguous. Germline CDR1 SGHAT, CDR2 FQNNGV. Trimming cost V 1 base and J 2 bases, with 8 bases left between them. This CDR3 has 15 amino acids. This CDR3 reads CASSLAPTTNEKLFF. The CDR3 DNA reads as TGTGCCAGCAGCTTAGCCCCCACGACTAATGAAAAACTGTTTTTT.

The CDR3 bases are TGTGCCACCCGCATGCCCGGGGGGAGAATAGATACGCAGTATTTT. Its translation is CATRMPGGRIDTQYF. The gene calls are TRBV15 and TRBJ2-3, with 7 nucleotides matching TRBD2. CDR1 LNHNV and CDR2 YYDKDF come from the germline V gene (reference sequence). Unmatched junction bases numbered 13, after V lost 8 bases and J lost 5 bases. This CDR3 spans 15 amino acids.

The V and J genes are TRBV28 and TRBJ1-2; D gene uncertain. Trimming took 2 bases from V and 5 from J, leaving 12 bases between them. Germline CDR1 reads MDHEN; CDR2 reads SYDVKM. This CDR3 is 14 amino acids long. CDR3 DNA: TGTGCCAGCAGTTTAGGACGGGAAACTTATGGCTACACCTTC. Translated: CASSLGRETYGYTF.

The V gene is TRBV7-2, the J gene TRBJ1-2, with 7 bases aligning to TRBD1. This CDR3 is 17 amino acids long. Germline CDR1 reads SGHTA; CDR2 reads FQGNSA. The V and J ends lost 5 bases and 4 bases, in that order; junction bases with no gene match: 16. The CDR3 sequence: CASSPFGGGAVGYGYTF. The CDR3, as DNA: TGTGCCAGCAGCCCCTTCGGAGGGGGCGCGGTAGGCTATGGCTACACCTTC. Based on the CDR3 plus reference TRBV7-2 and TRBJ1-2, the full variable domain is GAGVSQSPSNKVTEKGKDVELRCDPISGHTALYWYRQSLGQGLEFLIYFQGNSAPDKSGLPSDRFSAERTGGSVSTLTIQRTQQEDSAVYLCASSPFGGGAVGYGYTFGSGTRLTVV.

This clonotype was detected once. The genes are TRBV12-5 and TRBJ1-2, with D uncertain. V was trimmed by 5 bases and J by 4 bases, leaving 8 bases between them. Germline-derived CDR1 and CDR2 are LGHNT and FRNRAP. The CDR3 runs to 12 residues. The CDR3 reads CASGNDPYGYTF. CDR3 DNA: TGTGCTAGTGGTAACGACCCCTATGGCTACACCTTC. Filled out from reference TRBV12-5 and TRBJ1-2, the complete variable domain reads DARVTQTPRHKVTEMGQEVTMRCQPILGHNTVFWYRQTMMQGLELLAYFRNRAPLDDSGMPKDRFSAEMPDATLATLKIQPSEPRDSAVYFCASGNDPYGYTFGSGTRLTVV.

This chain links TRBV2 with TRBJ2-3; no definite D call. CDR1 and CDR2 (germline): SNHLY, FYNNEI. With 0 bases removed from V and 4 bases from J, the gap between germline ends came to 8 bases. The CDR3 is 14 amino acids. This CDR3 is CASSEAAFSDTQYF. CDR3 DNA sequence: TGTGCCAGCAGTGAAGCGGCTTTTTCAGATACGCAGTATTTT.

The chain recombines TRBV5-5 with TRBJ2-2, with D maybe TRBD2 (5 bases). The CDR3 has 13 amino acids. Germline CDR1 is SGHKS and CDR2 is YYEKEE (reference sequence). Trimming cost V 0 bases and J 7 bases, with 7 bases left between them. CDR3 sequence reads: CASSLDGVGELFF. The CDR3 nucleotides read TGTGCCAGCAGCTTGGACGGGGTCGGGGAGCTGTTTTTT.

The rearrangement uses TRBV5-1 and TRBJ1-2; D call uncertain. This CDR3 region has 14 residues. Trimming took 1 base from V and 0 from J, leaving 7 bases between them. Germline lookup yields CDR1 SGHRS and CDR2 YFSETQ. CDR3 nucleotides: TGCGCCAGCAGCTTGTGGGTCTCTAACTATGGCTACACCTTC. Translating it yields CASSLWVSNYGYTF. The whole variable domain, filled in from reference TRBV5-1 and TRBJ1-2, reads KAGVTQTPRYLIKTRGQQVTLSCSPISGHRSVSWYQQTPGQGLQFLFEYFSETQRNKGNFPGRFSGRQFSNSRSEMNVSTLELGDSALYLCASSLWVSNYGYTFGSGTRLTVV.

In this sample, this clonotype turned up many times. An end of the junction does not agree with germline; a read error may underlie this. J is TRBJ2-2 and V is TRBV12-3 or TRBV12-4; 11 bases map to TRBD2. The CDR3 extends over 15 amino acids. In nucleotides, the CDR3 is TGTGCCAGCAGCTTAGCGGGGGGGTCCGCCGGGGAGCTGTTTTTT. Protein: CASSLAGGSAGELFF.

Concerning this clonotype itself: Since a much larger clone is just one base distant, this may be a read error. The chain joins TRBV7-2 to TRBJ1-5; possible D gene TRBD1, 6 bases. CDR1 and CDR2 from the germline V gene are SGHTA and FQGNSA. The CDR3 is 13 residues long. CDR3 sequence reads: CASSSRGKQPRHF. The CDR3 coding sequence is TGTGCCAGCAGTTCAAGGGGGAAGCAGCCCCGGCATTTT.

The chain employs TRBV7-6 and TRBJ1-6; D uncertain. The V and J ends lost 3 bases and 7 bases respectively, with 13 bases between them. The CDR3 is made up of 15 amino acids. The V gene's germline CDR1 is SGHVS and CDR2 FNYEAQ. CDR3 protein: CASSLEAVGNSPLHF. CDR3 DNA: TGTGCCAGCAGCTTGGAAGCAGTGGGGAATTCACCCCTCCACTTT.

This clonotype was observed a handful of times. The chain is built from TRBV7-2 and TRBJ2-3, with D perhaps matching TRBD2 (6 bases). This CDR3 is 14 amino acids long. Germline assignment: CDR1 SGHTA and CDR2 FQGNSA. Trimming cost V 5 bases and J 6 bases, with 15 bases left between them. Here the CDR3 reads CASSLGLGKDTQYF. The CDR3 nucleotides are TGTGCCAGCAGCCTGGGACTGGGGAAGGATACGCAGTATTTT. The full variable domain, in which reference TRBV7-2 and TRBJ2-3 provide the parts outside the CDR3, is GAGVSQSPSNKVTEKGKDVELRCDPISGHTALYWYRQSLGQGLEFLIYFQGNSAPDKSGLPSDRFSAERTGGSVSTLTIQRTQQEDSAVYLCASSLGLGKDTQYFGPGTRLTVL.

A few counts support this clonotype. In nucleotides, the CDR3 is TGTGCCAGCAGCCCCTCATCCTCGGCGTCCTACAATGAGCAGTTCTTC. Its protein is CASSPSSSASYNEQFF. The chain joins TRBV11-1 to TRBJ2-1; D is uncertain. The CDR3 sequence is 16 residues long. Germline CDR1 SGHAT, CDR2 FQDESV (reference sequence). The germline V and J ends were trimmed by 5 bases and 1 base, with 15 bases remaining between them.

Concerning this clonotype: This may be a read error: a much more frequent sequence differs by one nucleotide. This chain links TRBV7-2 with TRBJ2-7; 7 bases match TRBD2. Germline CDR1 SGHTA, CDR2 FQGNSA. This CDR3 region has 15 residues. After removal of 6 bases from V and 2 bases from J, the junction contained 10 bases not matched to a gene. The CDR3, as DNA: TGTGCCAGCAGTTCCCCGGGGGGAATGACCTACGAGCAGTACTTC. This gives the protein CASSSPGGMTYEQYF. Full variable domain (remainder filled in from reference TRBV7-2 and TRBJ2-7): GAGVSQSPSNKVTEKGKDVELRCDPISGHTALYWYRQSLGQGLEFLIYFQGNSAPDKSGLPSDRFSAERTGGSVSTLTIQRTQQEDSAVYLCASSSPGGMTYEQYFGPGTRLTVT.

The chain carries TRBV14 and TRBJ2-3; D might be TRBD2 (5 bases). The V gene's germline CDR1 is SGHDN and CDR2 FVKESK. CDR3 length equals 14 residues. The V and J ends lost 0 bases and 6 bases respectively, with 10 bases between them. CDR3: CASSQERAVDTQYF. The CDR3 DNA reads as TGTGCCAGCAGCCAAGAGCGGGCAGTGGATACGCAGTATTTT.

V gene TRBV7-9 combines with J gene TRBJ2-1, with 12 bases lining up with TRBD2. The CDR3 has 13 residues. The trim removed 3 bases at V and 12 bases at J, leaving 3 bases unmatched. Germline-derived CDR1 and CDR2 are SEHNR and FQNEAQ (reference sequence). The DNA for the CDR3 is TGTGCCAGCAGCTTCGGGACTAGCGGGTCGCAGTTCTTC. It yields the protein CASSFGTSGSQFF.

The J gene is TRBJ1-5, the V gene TRBV30; 11 positions agree with TRBD1. After removal of 5 bases from V and 0 bases from J, the junction contained 12 bases not matched to a gene. The CDR3 is 18 residues long. The germline V gene has CDR1 GTSNPN and CDR2 SVGIG (reference sequence). The CDR3 loop reads CAWGGQGAFSSSNQPQHF. The CDR3 region has the DNA TGTGCCTGGGGAGGACAGGGGGCCTTCTCCTCTAGCAATCAGCCCCAGCATTTT.

This clonotype was seen only a few times. CDR3 region: CASSYGPRQGYGYTF. The CDR3 DNA reads as TGTGCCAGCAGTTACGGGCCCCGGCAGGGCTATGGCTACACCTTC. The chain employs TRBV6-8 and TRBJ1-2; a possible D gene is TRBD1 (5 bases). The CDR3 is 15 residues long. Per germline, CDR1 MNHGY and CDR2 SAAAGT. The V and J ends lost 2 bases and 4 bases respectively, with 14 bases between them.

The V and J genes are TRBV7-2 and TRBJ2-2; unclear D gene. This CDR3 is 14 amino acids long. Germline values: CDR1 SGHTA, CDR2 FQGNSA. Trimming took off 2 bases at V and 3 bases at J, with 7 bases between the two ends. CDR3 sequence (DNA): TGTGCCAGCAGCTTATTGGGCCACACCGGGGAGCTGTTTTTT. Translated: CASSLLGHTGELFF.

This chain connects TRBV6-2 or TRBV6-3 to TRBJ2-7; no definite D call. Germline V CDR1 and CDR2: MNHEY, SVGEGT. Trimming cost V 5 bases and J 0 bases, with 17 bases left between them. There are 16 residues in the CDR3. The CDR3 loop reads CASSPAVLPSSYEQYF. The CDR3 nucleotides are TGTGCCAGCAGTCCTGCCGTGTTGCCAAGCTCCTACGAGCAGTACTTC.

This clonotype has just a few counts. The J gene is TRBJ1-6, the V gene TRBV7-2; TRBD1 aligns across 8 bases. CDR1 is SGHTA, CDR2 FQGNSA, per germline. The CDR3 is 15 amino acids. V trimming: 5 bases; J trimming: 7 bases; junction bases outside the gene matches: 7. The CDR3 region is CASSMGTGKNSPLHF. The CDR3 nucleotides read TGTGCCAGCAGCATGGGGACAGGAAAAAATTCACCCCTCCACTTT. Full variable domain (missing parts from reference TRBV7-2 and TRBJ1-6): GAGVSQSPSNKVTEKGKDVELRCDPISGHTALYWYRQSLGQGLEFLIYFQGNSAPDKSGLPSDRFSAERTGGSVSTLTIQRTQQEDSAVYLCASSMGTGKNSPLHFGNGTRLTVT.

The chain combines TRBV6-1 with TRBJ2-1; tentatively, D is TRBD2 (6 bases). The CDR3 contains 14 residues. Trimming cost V 6 bases and J 7 bases, with 16 bases left between them. CDR1 MNHNS and CDR2 SASEGT come from the germline V gene. The chain's CDR3 is CASSPWEVRNEQFF. In DNA form, the CDR3 reads TGTGCCAGCAGCCCCTGGGAGGTAAGGAATGAGCAGTTCTTC.

Only a few counts were recorded for this clonotype. V gene TRBV29-1 combines with J gene TRBJ2-7; 8 nucleotides agree with TRBD2. This CDR3 contains 12 residues. Germline values: CDR1 SQVTM, CDR2 ANQGSEA. The V and J ends lost 6 bases and 7 bases, in that order; junction bases with no gene match: 8. The CDR3 DNA sequence: TGCAGCGTGAAGCGGGGGCCTGGAGAGCAGTACTTC. It yields the protein CSVKRGPGEQYF.

V gene TRBV7-9 combines with J gene TRBJ2-7; D gene ambiguous. V dropped 2 bases and J dropped 4 bases, with 9 bases sitting between them. The length of the CDR3 is 13 residues. CDR1 and CDR2 from the germline V gene are SEHNR and FQNEAQ (reference sequence). This chain's CDR3 is CASSLSLGYEQYF. CDR3 sequence (DNA): TGTGCCAGCAGCTTAAGTCTAGGGTACGAGCAGTACTTC.

The chain has TRBV4-3 and TRBJ1-2; weak D call: TRBD1 (5 bases). This CDR3 region has 15 residues. Trimming stripped 2 bases from V and 6 bases from J, with 16 bases between. From germline, CDR1 is LGHNA and CDR2 YSLEER. The CDR3 nucleotides read TGCGCCAGCAGCCAAAATTACTACGGACAAAATGGCTACACCTTC. Protein sequence: CASSQNYYGQNGYTF.

In its sample, this clonotype was seen a few times. This chain connects TRBV19 to TRBJ2-1; D gene unclear. Germline V gene lookup returns CDR1 LNHDA and CDR2 SQIVND (reference sequence). The ends were cut back, 3 bases at V and 0 bases at J, with 6 bases in the middle. The CDR3 contains 14 residues. Written as DNA, the CDR3 is TGTGCCAGTAGTATGCCGAGCTCCTACAATGAGCAGTTCTTC. This gives the protein CASSMPSSYNEQFF.

This clonotype was observed many times. The chain carries TRBV6-2 or TRBV6-3 and TRBJ1-6; D uncertain. The CDR3 extends over 16 amino acids. Trimming stripped 2 bases from V and 6 bases from J, with 14 bases between. Germline lookup yields CDR1 MNHEY and CDR2 SVGEGT. The DNA of the CDR3 is TGTGCCAGCAGTTACGGCGACGGTAGGAGTAATTCACCCCTCCACTTT. Its translation: CASSYGDGRSNSPLHF.

This chain's CDR3 is CATAGTGSSYEQYF. Here the CDR3 DNA reads TGTGCCACCGCCGGGACAGGGAGCTCCTACGAGCAGTACTTC. V is TRBV19 and J is TRBJ2-7; 9 bases align to TRBD1. V lost 10 bases to trimming and J lost 0 bases; unmatched junction nucleotides: 7. CDR1 is LNHDA, CDR2 SQIVND, per germline (reference sequence). CDR3 length equals 14 residues.